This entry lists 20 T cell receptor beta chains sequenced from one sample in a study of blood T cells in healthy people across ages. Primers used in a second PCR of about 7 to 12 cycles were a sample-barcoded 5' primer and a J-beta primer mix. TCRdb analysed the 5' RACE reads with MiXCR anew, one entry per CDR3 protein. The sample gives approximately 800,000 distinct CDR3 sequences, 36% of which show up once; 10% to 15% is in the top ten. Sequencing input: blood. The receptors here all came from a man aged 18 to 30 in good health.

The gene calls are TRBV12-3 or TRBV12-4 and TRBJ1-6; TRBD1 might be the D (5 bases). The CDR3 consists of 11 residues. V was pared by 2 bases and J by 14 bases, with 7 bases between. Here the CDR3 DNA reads TGTGCCAGCAGTTTATCAGGGACCCTCCACTTT. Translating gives CASSLSGTLHF.

CDR3 in DNA: TGTGCCAGCGGACTACACCAGACGAACACTGAAGCTTTCTTT. Amino acid sequence: CASGLHQTNTEAFF. This chain uses TRBV6-2 or TRBV6-3 with TRBJ1-1; D gene ambiguous. Deletions cut 8 bases from V and 1 base from J, with 14 bases between. The CDR3 has 14 amino acids. Germline lookup yields CDR1 MNHEY and CDR2 SVGEGT.

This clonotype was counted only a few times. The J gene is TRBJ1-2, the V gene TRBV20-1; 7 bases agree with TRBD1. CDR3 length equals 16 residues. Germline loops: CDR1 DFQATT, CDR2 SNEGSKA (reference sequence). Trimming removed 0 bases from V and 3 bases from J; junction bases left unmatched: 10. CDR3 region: CSARDWEGAEDYGYTF. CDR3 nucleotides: TGCAGTGCTAGAGATTGGGAGGGGGCGGAGGACTATGGCTACACCTTC.

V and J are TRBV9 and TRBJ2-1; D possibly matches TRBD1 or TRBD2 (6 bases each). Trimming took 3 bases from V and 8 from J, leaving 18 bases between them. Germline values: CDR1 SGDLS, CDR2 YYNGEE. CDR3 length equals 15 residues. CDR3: CASSAPGGGWDEQFF. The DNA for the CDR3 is TGTGCCAGCAGCGCACCCGGGGGCGGTTGGGATGAGCAGTTCTTC.

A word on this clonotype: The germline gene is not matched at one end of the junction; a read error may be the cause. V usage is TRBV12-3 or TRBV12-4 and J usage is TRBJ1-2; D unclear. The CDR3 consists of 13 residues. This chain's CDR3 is CAGSVIGNNGYTF. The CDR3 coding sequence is TGTGCCGGCAGTGTTATAGGGAATAATGGCTACACCTTC.

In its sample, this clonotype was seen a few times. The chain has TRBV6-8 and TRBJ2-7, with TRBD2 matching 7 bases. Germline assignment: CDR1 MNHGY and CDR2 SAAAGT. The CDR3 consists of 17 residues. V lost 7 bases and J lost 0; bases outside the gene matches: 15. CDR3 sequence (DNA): TGTGCCAGCAACTTACTCCTAGCGGACGAATGCTCCTACGAGCAGTACTTC. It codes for CASNLLLADECSYEQYF.

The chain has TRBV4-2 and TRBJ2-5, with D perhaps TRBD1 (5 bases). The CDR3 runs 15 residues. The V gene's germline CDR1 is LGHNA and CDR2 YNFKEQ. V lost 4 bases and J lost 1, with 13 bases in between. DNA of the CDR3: TGTGCCAGCAGCCGGGCAGGGTCCGGCCAAGAGACCCAGTACTTC. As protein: CASSRAGSGQETQYF.

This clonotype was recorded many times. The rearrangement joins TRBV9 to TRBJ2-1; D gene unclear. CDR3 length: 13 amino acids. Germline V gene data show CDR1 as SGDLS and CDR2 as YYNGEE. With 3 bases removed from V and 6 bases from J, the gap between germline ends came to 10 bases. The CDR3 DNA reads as TGTGCCAGCAGCGCCCCCGTGGGCAATGAGCAGTTCTTC. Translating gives CASSAPVGNEQFF.

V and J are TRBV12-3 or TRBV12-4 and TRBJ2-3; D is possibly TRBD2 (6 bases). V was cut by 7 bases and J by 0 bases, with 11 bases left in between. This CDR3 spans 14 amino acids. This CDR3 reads CASTLAASTDTQYF. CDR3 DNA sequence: TGTGCCAGCACATTAGCGGCGAGCACAGATACGCAGTATTTT.

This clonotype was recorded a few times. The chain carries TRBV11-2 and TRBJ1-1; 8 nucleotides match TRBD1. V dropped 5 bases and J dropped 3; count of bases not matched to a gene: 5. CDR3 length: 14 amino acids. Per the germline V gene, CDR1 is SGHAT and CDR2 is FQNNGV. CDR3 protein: CASSEQGGDTEAFF. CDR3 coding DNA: TGTGCCAGCAGCGAACAGGGGGGTGACACTGAAGCTTTCTTT. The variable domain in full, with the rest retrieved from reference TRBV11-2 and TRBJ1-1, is EAGVAQSPRYKIIEKRQSVAFWCNPISGHATLYWYQQILGQGPKLLIQFQNNGVVDDSQLPKDRFSAERLKGVDSTLKIQPAKLEDSAVYLCASSEQGGDTEAFFGQGTRLTVV.

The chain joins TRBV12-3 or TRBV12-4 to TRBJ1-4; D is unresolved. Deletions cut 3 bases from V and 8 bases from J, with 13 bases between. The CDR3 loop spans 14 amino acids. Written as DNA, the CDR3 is TGTGCCAGCAGTTTTGTTCTGGGTGGCGAAAAACTGTTTTTT. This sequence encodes CASSFVLGGEKLFF.

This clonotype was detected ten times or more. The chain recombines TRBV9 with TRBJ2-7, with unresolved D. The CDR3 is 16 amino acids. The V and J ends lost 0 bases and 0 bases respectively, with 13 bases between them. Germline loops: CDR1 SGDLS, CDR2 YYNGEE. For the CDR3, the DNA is TGTGCCAGCAGCGTAGCAGACGGTTCCCCCTCCTACGAGCAGTACTTC. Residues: CASSVADGSPSYEQYF.

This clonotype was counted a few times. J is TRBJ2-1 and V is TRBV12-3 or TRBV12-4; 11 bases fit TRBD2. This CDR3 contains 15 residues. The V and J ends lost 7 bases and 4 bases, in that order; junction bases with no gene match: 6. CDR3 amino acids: CASNPTSGGYNEQFF. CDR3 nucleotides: TGTGCCAGCAACCCCACTAGCGGGGGATACAATGAGCAGTTCTTC.

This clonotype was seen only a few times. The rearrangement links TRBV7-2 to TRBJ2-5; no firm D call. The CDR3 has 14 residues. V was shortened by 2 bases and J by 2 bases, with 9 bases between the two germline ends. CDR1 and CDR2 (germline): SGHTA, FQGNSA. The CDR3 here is CASSLSGTQETQYF. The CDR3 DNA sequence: TGTGCCAGCAGCTTATCTGGCACACAAGAGACCCAGTACTTC.

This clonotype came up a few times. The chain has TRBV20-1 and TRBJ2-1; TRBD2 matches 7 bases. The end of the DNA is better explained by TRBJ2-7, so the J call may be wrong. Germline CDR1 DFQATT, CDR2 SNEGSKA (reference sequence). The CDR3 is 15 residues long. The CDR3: CSARGESLSYNEQYF. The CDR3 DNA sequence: TGCAGTGCCCGGGGGGAGTCACTCTCCTACAATGAGCAGTACTTC.

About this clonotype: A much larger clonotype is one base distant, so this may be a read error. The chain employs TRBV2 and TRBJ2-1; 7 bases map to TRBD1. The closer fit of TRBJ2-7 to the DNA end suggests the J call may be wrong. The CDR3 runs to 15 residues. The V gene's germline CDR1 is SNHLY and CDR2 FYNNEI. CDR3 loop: CASRQTGTERNEQYF. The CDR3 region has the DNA TGTGCCAGCAGGCAGACTGGGACAGAGAGGAATGAGCAGTACTTC.

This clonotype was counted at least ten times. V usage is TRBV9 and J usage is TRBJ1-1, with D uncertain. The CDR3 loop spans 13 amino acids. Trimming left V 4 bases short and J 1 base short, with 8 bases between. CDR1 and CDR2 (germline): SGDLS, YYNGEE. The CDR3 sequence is CASSPEGNTEAFF. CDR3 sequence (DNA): TGTGCCAGCAGCCCGGAGGGGAACACTGAAGCTTTCTTT.

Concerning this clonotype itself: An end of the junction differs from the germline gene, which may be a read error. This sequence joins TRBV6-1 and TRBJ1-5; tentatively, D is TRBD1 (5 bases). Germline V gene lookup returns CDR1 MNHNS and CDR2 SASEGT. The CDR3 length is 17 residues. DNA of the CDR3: TGTGTCAGCAGTGAATTTGGGCAGGGAGCTAGCAATCAGCCCCAGCATTTT. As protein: CVSSEFGQGASNQPQHF.

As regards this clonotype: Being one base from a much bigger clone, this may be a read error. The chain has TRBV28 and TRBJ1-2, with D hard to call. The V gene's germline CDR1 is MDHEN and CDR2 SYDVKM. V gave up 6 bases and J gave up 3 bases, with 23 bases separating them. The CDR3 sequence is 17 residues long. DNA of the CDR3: TGTGCCAGCAGCACGCCGGCGGGGTCGTCAGAATACTATGGCTACACCTTC. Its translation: CASSTPAGSSEYYGYTF.

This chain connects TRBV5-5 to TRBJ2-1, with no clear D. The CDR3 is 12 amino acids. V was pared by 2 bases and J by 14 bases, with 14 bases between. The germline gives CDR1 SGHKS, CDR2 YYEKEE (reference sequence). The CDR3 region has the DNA TGTGCCAGCAGCTTCTTTTACTCGGGCGAGTTCTTC. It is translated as CASSFFYSGEFF.